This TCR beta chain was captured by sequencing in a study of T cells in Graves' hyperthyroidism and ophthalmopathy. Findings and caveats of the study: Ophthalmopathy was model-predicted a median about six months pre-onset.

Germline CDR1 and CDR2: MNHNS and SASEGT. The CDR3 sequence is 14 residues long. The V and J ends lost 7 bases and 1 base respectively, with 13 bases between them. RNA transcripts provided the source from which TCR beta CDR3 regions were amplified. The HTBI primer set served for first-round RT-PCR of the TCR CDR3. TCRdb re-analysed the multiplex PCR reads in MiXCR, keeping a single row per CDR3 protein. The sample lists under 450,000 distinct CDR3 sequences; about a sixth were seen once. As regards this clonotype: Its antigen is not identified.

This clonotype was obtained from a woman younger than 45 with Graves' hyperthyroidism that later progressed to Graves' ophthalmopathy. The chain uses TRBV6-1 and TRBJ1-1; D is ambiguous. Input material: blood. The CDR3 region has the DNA TGTGCCAGCATGATTCGCGGCTCGAACACTGAAGCTTTCTTT. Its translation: CASMIRGSNTEAFF.